The T cell receptor beta chain described here comes from a study of shared clonotypes between healthy human individuals. The germline V gene encodes CDR1 SGHNT and CDR2 YYREEE (reference sequence). The CDR3 spans 18 residues. The junction had 9 bases not matched to a gene; V was cut back by 1 base and J by 0 bases. This table comes from immunoSEQ multiplex PCR, and its TCRdb copy is limited to in-frame clones, with some not included. The table includes hundreds of thousands of clones, 90% to 97% detected once. The TCR was taken from a woman aged 25 to 39 in good health. J is TRBJ2-1 and V is TRBV5-4; 8 bases align to TRBD2. The specimen sequenced was naive CD4+ T cells sorted from blood. The subset was: CD45RA+ positively selected. In nucleotides, the CDR3 is TGTGCCAGCAGCTTGTATTCTAGCGGGTGGAGCTCCTACAATGAGCAGTTCTTC. Its protein product is CASSLYSSGWSSYNEQFF.